This T cell receptor beta chain was documented in a study of monozygotic twins with inflammatory bowel disease. General study findings and limits: Whereas healthy co-twins had higher TCRbeta diversity (inverse Simpson), IBD patients had lower diversity.

As for this clonotype: Its target is not known.

TCRdb re-called the 5' RACE reads; one entry per CDR3 protein, DNA not given. The sample is made up of a few hundred thousand distinct CDR3 sequences, and the top ten hold around 2.5% of it. Input material: blood. This receptor was identified in a human donor with ulcerative colitis or Crohn's disease, or a healthy co-twin of an affected twin (not recorded which).

The CDR3 spells CASTMTGLRNTEAFF. This chain uses TRBV6-1 with TRBJ1-1; TCRdb indicates TRBD1, and absent DNA this call remains unverified. The germline CDR1 and CDR2 sequences are MNHNS and SASEGT. The CDR3 covers 15 residues.